The T cell receptor (beta chain) under discussion was sequenced for a study of T cell responses to AZD1222 COVID-19 vaccine. Study details: The study pooled second doses at about 4 or about 12 weeks. Study findings and constraints: Possibly, clonal diversity was underestimated; donors were largely white British and included more females.

Clones were sequenced by immunoSEQ multiplex PCR, and TCRdb holds only the in-frame ones, with some missing. The sample includes roughly 120,000 clones, 70% to 90% of them seen just once. For this clone: No antigen is known for it.

Sequences were derived from peripheral blood, sampled on day 0 of AZD1222 vaccination. The TCR sequence derives from an adult in good health.

This CDR3 is CASSPTGGNSPLHF. The CDR3 coding sequence is TGTGCCAGCAGCCCGACAGGGGGCAATTCACCCCTCCACTTT. The chain has TRBV11-2 and TRBJ1-6; 10 bases are shared with TRBD1. J gave up 7 bases and V 5 bases, and 2 bases lay outside the gene matches. Germline values: CDR1 SGHAT, CDR2 FQNNGV. The CDR3 consists of 14 residues.